This T cell receptor beta chain is drawn from a study of T cell responses to AZD1222 COVID-19 vaccine (dated by TCRdb to the early 2020s). Study-wide context: AZD1222 recipients whose second dose came at about 4 weeks and those whose second dose came at about 12 weeks were combined into one group, since spike-specific TCR depth and breadth did not differ between the two schedules. TCR sequencing was performed for about 240 trial participants, of whom about 200 were given two doses of AZD1222 and around 25 were given two doses of MenACWY control vaccine. Enrollment into the trials was organized by age into subgroups of 18-55, 56-69 and 70-plus years, and those subgroups contained around 150, 28 and 57 TCR-sequenced participants, respectively.

Study-wide findings and limitations: Because no day 14 peak-response samples were available, repertoires were characterized only after the peak T cell response. Nearly half of unique spike-specific TCRs reportedly recognized epitopes outside regions mutated in the B.1.351 and B.1.1.7 variants. CD4 TCRs associated with the vaccine covered the entire spike protein, and the dominant responses were in regions 160-218 and 743-854. Participants were mostly white British, with more females than males. The authors suggested clonal diversity may have been underestimated. After two AZD1222 doses, spike-specific TCR breadth and depth were significantly higher than at day 0 and than in MenACWY recipients. Only six AZD1222 recipients were SARS-CoV-2 seropositive at baseline, limiting conclusions about previously exposed vaccinees. The 56-69-year group was small, and its depth increase did not reach significance, likely because of low power.

This clone was seen a single time. Its antigen is still unknown. Base-call qualities are not available, and no considerably larger clone is one nucleotide away. The CDR3 regions of human TCRbeta chains were analyzed by immunosequencing. The authors processed their data as follows. Repertoire TCRs were checked for matches against a reference library of SARS-CoV-2-specific TCRs that had been generated using the MIRA antigen-specificity platform. Breadth was defined as the fraction of unique TCRs that were SARS-CoV-2-associated, and depth was defined as the fraction of total T cells that were SARS-CoV-2-associated. Each spike-specific TCR was assigned to its reactive spike region and to a CD4 or CD8 class using the MIRA data. Log10-transformed breadth and depth values were compared by one-way ANOVA with Sidak's multiple comparisons tests. TCRdb took this table from immuneACCESS and kept in-frame rearrangements with V and J called. Such tables lack part of the clones; where checked against another copy, unresolved V genes explain under half of the gap, and the rest is unexplained. V and J calls plus clone size are reproduced from that table; the DNA served to infer D and trimming. The sample records some 100,000 clones, approximately 90% of which are singletons. Of the sample, over 6.5% is held by the ten largest clones.

Read against the paper, the sample's time point label means: baseline before first vaccination. Vaccinee samples came from UK trials COV001 and COV002, including a single-blind randomized controlled phase 2/3 trial of AZD1222 (ChAdOx1 nCoV-19) in healthy adults. For TCRbeta chain sequencing, PBMC samples from trial participants were taken at day 0 and at day 28 after the second dose. The CDR3 runs 16 residues from the cysteine to the phenylalanine. The only DNA kept is the CDR3, 48 bases in frame from the first base. The germline V gene sets CDR1 to SGHRS and CDR2 to YFSETQ. V and J are truncated by 2 bases and 6 bases respectively, leaving an intervening sequence of 18 bases.

The clonotype comes from an adult in good health. Here the sequenced sample was peripheral blood, taken on day 0 of AZD1222 vaccination. This chain joins TRBV5-1 to TRBJ2-1; the D gene remains uncertain. The CDR3 region has the sequence CASSLGSAGPVNEQFF. The DNA sequence follows: TGCGCCAGCAGCTTAGGCTCGGCAGGCCCAGTCAATGAGCAGTTCTTC.